A selection of T cell receptor beta chains follows, all from one sample in a study of cytomegalovirus exposure and HLA in healthy donors. TCRdb's copy holds only in-frame clones and misses some; the assay was immunoSEQ multiplex PCR. The repertoire consists of about 140,000 clones, with around 80% occurring once and the leading ten covering about 3.2%. Sequencing used PBMCs. Receptors originate from a female donor in good health and CMV-seronegative. Each CDR3 is given with its conserved first and last residue. D genes are given only for firm matches. Not every row has a clone size; where given, it reads once, few, many or a size class.

j_gene: TRBJ1-5
v_gene: TRBV28
d_gene: TRBD1
abundance: -
CDR3aa: CASSKIKAGGYQPQHF
CDR3nt: TGTGCCAGCAGTAAAATTAAGGCAGGGGGATATCAGCCCCAGCATTTT

j_gene: TRBJ2-1
v_gene: TRBV27
d_gene: TRBD2
abundance: -
CDR3aa: CASSFRREVGEQFF
CDR3nt: TGTGCCAGCAGTTTTCGACGGGAGGTGGGTGAGCAGTTCTTC

j_gene: TRBJ1-1
v_gene: TRBV27
d_gene: -
abundance: -
CDR3aa: CASSSGHQLKAFF
CDR3nt: TGTGCCAGCAGTTCCGGACACCAGTTAAAAGCTTTCTTT

j_gene: TRBJ2-5
v_gene: TRBV15
d_gene: -
abundance: -
CDR3aa: CATRGLMDTNPQETQYF
CDR3nt: TGTGCCACCAGGGGATTGATGGACACTAACCCACAAGAGACCCAGTACTTC

j_gene: TRBJ1-2
v_gene: TRBV7-3
d_gene: TRBD1
abundance: -
CDR3aa: CSSSFGTGGYTF
CDR3nt: TGTTCCAGCAGTTTTGGGACAGGAGGCTACACCTTC

j_gene: TRBJ2-1
v_gene: TRBV5-1
d_gene: TRBD2
abundance: -
CDR3aa: CASSLARGIAGAHNEQFF
CDR3nt: TGCGCCAGCAGCTTGGCTCGGGGGATAGCGGGGGCCCACAATGAGCAGTTCTTC

j_gene: TRBJ2-4
v_gene: TRBV27
d_gene: -
abundance: -
CDR3aa: CASSSPTVLAKNIQYF
CDR3nt: TGTGCCAGCAGTTCCCCCACAGTTCTAGCCAAAAACATTCAGTACTTC

j_gene: TRBJ2-3
v_gene: TRBV28
d_gene: TRBD2
abundance: -
CDR3aa: CASSTWGLANTDTQYF
CDR3nt: TGTGCCAGCAGTACCTGGGGACTAGCGAACACAGATACGCAGTATTTT

j_gene: TRBJ2-5
v_gene: TRBV6-4
d_gene: TRBD2
abundance: -
CDR3aa: CASSDGRGSTQYF
CDR3nt: TGTGCCAGCAGTGACGGGAGGGGTTCGACCCAGTACTTC

j_gene: TRBJ2-2
v_gene: TRBV30
d_gene: TRBD2
abundance: -
CDR3aa: CAWGTGTSTGELFF
CDR3nt: TGTGCCTGGGGTACCGGGACTAGCACCGGGGAGCTGTTTTTT

j_gene: TRBJ1-5
v_gene: TRBV7-9
d_gene: TRBD1
abundance: -
CDR3aa: CASSETGNSNQPQHF
CDR3nt: TGTGCCAGCAGCGAGACAGGGAATAGCAATCAGCCCCAGCATTTT

j_gene: TRBJ2-1
v_gene: TRBV19
d_gene: TRBD2
abundance: -
CDR3aa: CASSTPGLAGGWGEQFF
CDR3nt: TGTGCCAGTAGTACACCGGGACTAGCGGGAGGGTGGGGTGAGCAGTTCTTC

j_gene: TRBJ1-2
v_gene: TRBV28
d_gene: -
abundance: once
CDR3aa: CASSLGARQTLEGYTF
CDR3nt: TGTGCCAGCAGTTTAGGGGCGCGCCAAACTCTGGAGGGCTACACCTTC

j_gene: TRBJ2-7
v_gene: TRBV5-1
d_gene: TRBD2
abundance: -
CDR3aa: CASSFGLAGGPRSYEQYF
CDR3nt: TGCGCCAGCAGCTTTGGACTAGCGGGAGGGCCTCGCTCCTACGAGCAGTACTTC

j_gene: TRBJ1-2
v_gene: TRBV10-1
d_gene: TRBD1
abundance: -
CDR3aa: CASRGDRAFYGYTF
CDR3nt: TGCGCCAGCAGGGGGGACAGGGCTTTCTATGGCTACACCTTC

j_gene: TRBJ1-5
v_gene: TRBV15
d_gene: -
abundance: few
CDR3aa: CATSRGPDQPQHF
CDR3nt: TGTGCCACCAGCAGAGGTCCGGATCAGCCCCAGCATTTT

j_gene: TRBJ1-1
v_gene: TRBV6-5
d_gene: -
abundance: -
CDR3aa: CASSEAPNTEAFF
CDR3nt: TGTGCCAGCAGTGAAGCACCGAACACTGAAGCTTTCTTT

j_gene: TRBJ2-1
v_gene: TRBV7-8
d_gene: -
abundance: -
CDR3aa: CASSLALGAGGGGRFNEQFF
CDR3nt: TGTGCCAGCAGCTTAGCGCTCGGGGCAGGGGGGGGCGGGAGGTTCAATGAGCAGTTCTTC

j_gene: TRBJ1-4
v_gene: TRBV7-8
d_gene: TRBD1
abundance: -
CDR3aa: CASSFRRQGVAEKLFF
CDR3nt: TGTGCCAGCAGCTTCCGTCGACAGGGTGTTGCTGAAAAACTGTTTTTT

j_gene: TRBJ1-6
v_gene: TRBV5-1
d_gene: TRBD1
abundance: -
CDR3aa: CASSSTGGRDSPLHF
CDR3nt: TGCGCCAGCAGCAGTACAGGGGGCAGGGATTCACCCCTCCACTTT

j_gene: TRBJ2-7
v_gene: TRBV5-1
d_gene: TRBD2
abundance: -
CDR3aa: CASSLGLARYEQYF
CDR3nt: TGCGCCAGCAGCTTGGGACTAGCTCGGTACGAGCAGTACTTC

j_gene: TRBJ1-1
v_gene: TRBV9
d_gene: -
abundance: few
CDR3aa: CASSVEGLMNTEAFF
CDR3nt: TGTGCCAGCAGCGTAGAAGGACTCATGAACACTGAAGCTTTCTTT

j_gene: TRBJ2-7
v_gene: TRBV18
d_gene: TRBD1
abundance: -
CDR3aa: CASSLYGTGGDGSYEQYF
CDR3nt: TGTGCCAGCTCACTTTACGGGACAGGGGGCGACGGGTCCTACGAGCAGTACTTC

j_gene: TRBJ2-2
v_gene: TRBV6-5
d_gene: TRBD2
abundance: -
CDR3aa: CASSLLGTRDTGELFF
CDR3nt: TGTGCCAGCAGTTTGCTCGGGACTAGAGACACCGGGGAGCTGTTTTTT

j_gene: TRBJ1-6
v_gene: TRBV6-5
d_gene: -
abundance: -
CDR3aa: CASSYVQGNSPLHF
CDR3nt: TGTGCCAGCAGTTACGTACAGGGAAATTCACCCCTCCACTTT

j_gene: TRBJ1-6
v_gene: TRBV4-3
d_gene: -
abundance: many
CDR3aa: CASSQTTRGRGTDSPLHF
CDR3nt: TGCGCCAGCAGCCAGACGACCCGTGGCAGGGGCACGGATTCACCCCTCCACTTT

j_gene: TRBJ2-3
v_gene: TRBV9
d_gene: TRBD2
abundance: -
CDR3aa: CASSVAPGLAGGSDTQYF
CDR3nt: TGTGCCAGCAGCGTAGCTCCGGGACTAGCGGGGGGGTCAGATACGCAGTATTTT

j_gene: TRBJ1-4
v_gene: TRBV30
d_gene: -
abundance: few
CDR3aa: CAWSPGSLGSLFF
CDR3nt: TGTGCCTGGAGTCCGGGGTCCTTAGGCTCACTGTTTTTT

j_gene: TRBJ2-7
v_gene: TRBV4-2
d_gene: TRBD1
abundance: -
CDR3aa: CASATGGPSYEQYF
CDR3nt: TGTGCCAGCGCCACAGGGGGCCCTTCCTACGAGCAGTACTTC

j_gene: TRBJ2-3
v_gene: TRBV5-1
d_gene: TRBD2
abundance: -
CDR3aa: CASSPSSGRPFSTDTQYF
CDR3nt: TGCGCCAGCAGCCCATCTAGCGGGAGGCCCTTTAGCACAGATACGCAGTATTTT

j_gene: TRBJ1-2
v_gene: TRBV6-6
d_gene: -
abundance: -
CDR3aa: CASSPTGAGYGYTF
CDR3nt: TGTGCCAGCAGCCCGACAGGCGCAGGCTATGGCTACACCTTC

j_gene: TRBJ1-2
v_gene: TRBV4-1
d_gene: TRBD1
abundance: once
CDR3aa: CASSPVTGYDGYTF
CDR3nt: TGCGCCAGCAGCCCAGTGACAGGGTATGATGGCTACACCTTC

j_gene: TRBJ2-2
v_gene: TRBV7-2
d_gene: TRBD1
abundance: -
CDR3aa: CASRGQGYTGELFF
CDR3nt: TGTGCCAGCAGGGGACAGGGATACACCGGGGAGCTGTTTTTT

j_gene: TRBJ1-1
v_gene: TRBV28
d_gene: TRBD1
abundance: -
CDR3aa: CASSPRTGTRSEAFF
CDR3nt: TGTGCCAGCAGTCCCCGGACAGGGACTCGCTCTGAAGCTTTCTTT

j_gene: TRBJ1-2
v_gene: TRBV5-1
d_gene: -
abundance: -
CDR3aa: CASRKEFNYGYPF
CDR3nt: TGCGCCAGCAGGAAGGAGTTCAACTATGGCTACCCCTTC

j_gene: TRBJ2-1
v_gene: TRBV6-1
d_gene: TRBD2
abundance: once
CDR3aa: CASIGLAGGNEQFF
CDR3nt: TGTGCCAGCATCGGACTAGCGGGAGGTAATGAGCAGTTCTTC

j_gene: TRBJ1-1
v_gene: TRBV4-3
d_gene: TRBD1
abundance: -
CDR3aa: CASSQTTGGTEAFF
CDR3nt: TGCGCCAGCAGCCAAACTACAGGGGGCACTGAAGCTTTCTTT

j_gene: TRBJ1-6
v_gene: TRBV6-1
d_gene: TRBD1
abundance: once
CDR3aa: CASNSQGARSPLHF
CDR3nt: TGTGCCAGCAACTCACAGGGGGCGCGTTCACCCCTCCACTTT

j_gene: TRBJ2-7
v_gene: TRBV5-1
d_gene: TRBD2
abundance: -
CDR3aa: CASSRGLAGGLLSYEQYF
CDR3nt: TGCGCCAGCAGCCGGGGACTAGCGGGAGGCCTCCTCTCCTACGAGCAGTACTTC

j_gene: TRBJ2-5
v_gene: TRBV28
d_gene: TRBD2
abundance: -
CDR3aa: CASSLSTSGGPPKYF
CDR3nt: TGTGCCAGCAGTTTATCAACTAGCGGGGGGCCACCGAAGTACTTC

j_gene: TRBJ1-1
v_gene: TRBV5-4
d_gene: -
abundance: -
CDR3aa: CASSGTLRGRVGTEAFF
CDR3nt: TGTGCCAGCAGCGGAACACTCAGGGGTCGGGTGGGCACTGAAGCTTTCTTT

j_gene: TRBJ1-2
v_gene: TRBV7-9
d_gene: TRBD1
abundance: -
CDR3aa: CSSSLGTGIYGYTF
CDR3nt: TGTTCCAGCAGCCTGGGGACAGGGATCTATGGCTACACCTTC

j_gene: TRBJ1-4
v_gene: TRBV16
d_gene: -
abundance: -
CDR3aa: CASSQVGQLNEKLFF
CDR3nt: TGTGCCAGCAGCCAAGTCGGACAGCTTAATGAAAAACTGTTTTTT

j_gene: TRBJ2-1
v_gene: TRBV10-2
d_gene: -
abundance: -
CDR3aa: CASSSWAEQFF
CDR3nt: TGCGCCAGCAGCTCATGGGCTGAGCAGTTCTTC

j_gene: TRBJ1-2
v_gene: TRBV28
d_gene: -
abundance: -
CDR3aa: CASSLLNGGGYTF
CDR3nt: TGTGCCAGCAGTTTATTAAACGGGGGTGGCTACACCTTC

j_gene: TRBJ1-1
v_gene: TRBV7-2
d_gene: TRBD1
abundance: -
CDR3aa: CASRFSGGSNTEAFF
CDR3nt: TGTGCCAGCAGATTTTCAGGGGGCTCGAACACTGAAGCTTTCTTT

j_gene: TRBJ2-6
v_gene: TRBV6-1
d_gene: TRBD1
abundance: -
CDR3aa: CASSEGTGGAGANVLTF
CDR3nt: TGTGCCAGCAGTGAAGGGACAGGGGGCGCTGGGGCCAACGTCCTGACTTTC

j_gene: TRBJ1-4
v_gene: TRBV2
d_gene: -
abundance: -
CDR3aa: CASRDLQGYNEKLFF
CDR3nt: TGTGCCAGCAGGGACCTACAGGGATATAATGAAAAACTGTTTTTT

j_gene: TRBJ2-1
v_gene: TRBV19
d_gene: -
abundance: few
CDR3aa: CASSIQVGSVRNEQFF
CDR3nt: TGTGCCAGTAGTATTCAGGTTGGGTCGGTACGCAATGAGCAGTTCTTC

j_gene: TRBJ1-2
v_gene: TRBV4-3
d_gene: -
abundance: -
CDR3aa: CASSQGIAGGYGYTF
CDR3nt: TGCGCCAGCAGCCAAGGGATTGCGGGGGGATATGGCTACACCTTC

j_gene: TRBJ2-3
v_gene: TRBV5-4
d_gene: -
abundance: -
CDR3aa: CASSLATLSSTDTQYF
CDR3nt: TGTGCCAGCAGCTTAGCCACCTTATCTAGCACAGATACGCAGTATTTT

j_gene: TRBJ2-7
v_gene: TRBV4-1
d_gene: TRBD1
abundance: few
CDR3aa: CASSYPGQGRYEQYF
CDR3nt: TGCGCCAGCAGCTACCCGGGACAGGGCCGCTATGAGCAGTACTTC

j_gene: TRBJ2-2
v_gene: TRBV15
d_gene: TRBD2
abundance: -
CDR3aa: CATSRDRGVTGELFF
CDR3nt: TGTGCCACCAGCAGAGATCGGGGGGTCACCGGGGAGCTGTTTTTT

j_gene: TRBJ2-7
v_gene: TRBV4-3
d_gene: TRBD2
abundance: -
CDR3aa: CASSQGLGGGIYEQYF
CDR3nt: TGCGCCAGCAGCCAAGGCCTGGGGGGGGGAATATACGAGCAGTACTTC

j_gene: TRBJ2-5
v_gene: TRBV7-9
d_gene: TRBD2
abundance: -
CDR3aa: CASSPGLAPKETQYF
CDR3nt: TGTGCCAGCAGCCCTGGACTAGCGCCAAAAGAGACCCAGTACTTC

j_gene: TRBJ1-3
v_gene: TRBV4-3
d_gene: TRBD1
abundance: -
CDR3aa: CASSQETGGFGNTIYF
CDR3nt: TGCGCCAGCAGCCAAGAGACAGGGGGCTTTGGAAACACCATATATTTT

j_gene: TRBJ2-7
v_gene: TRBV5-4
d_gene: TRBD1
abundance: -
CDR3aa: CASSWGQGSIYEQYF
CDR3nt: TGTGCCAGCAGCTGGGGACAGGGCTCTATCTACGAGCAGTACTTC

j_gene: TRBJ1-1
v_gene: TRBV2
d_gene: -
abundance: -
CDR3aa: CASSGPILGVTEAFF
CDR3nt: TGTGCCAGCAGCGGACCTATCTTAGGGGTAACTGAAGCTTTCTTT

j_gene: TRBJ1-1
v_gene: TRBV9
d_gene: -
abundance: -
CDR3aa: CASSVASETANTEAFF
CDR3nt: TGTGCCAGCAGCGTAGCTTCCGAGACAGCGAACACTGAAGCTTTCTTT

j_gene: TRBJ2-5
v_gene: TRBV5-6
d_gene: TRBD1
abundance: once
CDR3aa: CASSTTGGEETQYF
CDR3nt: TGTGCCAGCAGCACCACAGGGGGCGAAGAGACCCAGTACTTC